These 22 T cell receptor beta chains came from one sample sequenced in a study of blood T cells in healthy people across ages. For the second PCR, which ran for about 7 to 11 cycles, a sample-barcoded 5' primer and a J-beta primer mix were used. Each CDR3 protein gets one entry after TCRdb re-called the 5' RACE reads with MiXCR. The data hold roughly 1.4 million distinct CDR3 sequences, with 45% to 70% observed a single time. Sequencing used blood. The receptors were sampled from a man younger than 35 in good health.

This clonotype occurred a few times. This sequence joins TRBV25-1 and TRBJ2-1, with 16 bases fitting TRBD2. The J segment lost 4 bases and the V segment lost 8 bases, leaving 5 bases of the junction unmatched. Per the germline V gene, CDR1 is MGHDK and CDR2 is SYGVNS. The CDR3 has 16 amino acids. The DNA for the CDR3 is TGTGCCAGCGGAGGGACTAGCGGGAGGGTTTACAATGAGCAGTTCTTC. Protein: CASGGTSGRVYNEQFF.

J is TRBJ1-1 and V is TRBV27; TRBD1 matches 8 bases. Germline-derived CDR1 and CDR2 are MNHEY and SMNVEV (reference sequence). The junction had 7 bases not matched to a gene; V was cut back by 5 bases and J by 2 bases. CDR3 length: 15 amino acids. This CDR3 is CASSPRTGYNTEAFF. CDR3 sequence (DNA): TGTGCCAGCAGTCCGCGGACAGGGTATAACACTGAAGCTTTCTTT.

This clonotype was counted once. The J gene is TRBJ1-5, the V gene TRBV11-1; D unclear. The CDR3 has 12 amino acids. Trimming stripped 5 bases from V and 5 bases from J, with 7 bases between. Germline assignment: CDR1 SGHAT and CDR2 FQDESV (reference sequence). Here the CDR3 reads CASSQPYQPQHF. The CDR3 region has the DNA TGTGCCAGCAGCCAACCATATCAGCCCCAGCATTTT.

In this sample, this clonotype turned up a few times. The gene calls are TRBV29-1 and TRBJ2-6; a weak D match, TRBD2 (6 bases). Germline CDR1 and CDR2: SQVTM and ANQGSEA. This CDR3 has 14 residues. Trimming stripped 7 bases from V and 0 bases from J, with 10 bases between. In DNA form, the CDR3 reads TGCAGCGCCTCACTAGCCTCTGGGGCCAACGTCCTGACTTTC. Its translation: CSASLASGANVLTF. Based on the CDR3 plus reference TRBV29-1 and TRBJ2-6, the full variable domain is SAVISQKPSRDICQRGTSLTIQCQVDSQVTMMFWYRQQPGQSLTLIATANQGSEATYESGFVIDKFPISRPNLTFSTLTVSNMSPEDSSIYLCSASLASGANVLTFGAGSRLTVL.

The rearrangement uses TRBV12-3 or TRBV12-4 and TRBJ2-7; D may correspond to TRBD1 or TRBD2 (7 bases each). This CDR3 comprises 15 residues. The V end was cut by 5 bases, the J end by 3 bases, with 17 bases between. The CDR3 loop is CASSPLDRDYYEQYF. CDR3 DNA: TGTGCCAGCAGTCCCCTAGACAGGGACTACTACGAGCAGTACTTC.

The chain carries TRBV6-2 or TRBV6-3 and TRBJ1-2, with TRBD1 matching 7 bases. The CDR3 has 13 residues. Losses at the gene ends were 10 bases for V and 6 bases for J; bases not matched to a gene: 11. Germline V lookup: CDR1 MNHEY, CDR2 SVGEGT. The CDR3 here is CATRRGGEDGYTF. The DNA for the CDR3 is TGTGCCACCCGAAGAGGGGGCGAGGATGGCTACACCTTC.

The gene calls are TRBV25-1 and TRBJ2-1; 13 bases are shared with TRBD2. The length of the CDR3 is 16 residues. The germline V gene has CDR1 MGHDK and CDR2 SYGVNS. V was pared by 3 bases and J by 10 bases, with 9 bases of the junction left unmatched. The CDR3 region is CASSDLGLAGDDEQFF. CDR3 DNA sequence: TGTGCCAGCAGTGACTTAGGACTAGCGGGAGATGACGAGCAGTTCTTC.

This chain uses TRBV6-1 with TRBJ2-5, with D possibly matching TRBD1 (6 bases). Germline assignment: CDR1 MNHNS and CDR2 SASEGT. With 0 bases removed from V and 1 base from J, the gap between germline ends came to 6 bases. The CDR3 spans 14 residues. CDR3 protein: CASSEAGAQETQYF. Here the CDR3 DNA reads TGTGCCAGCAGTGAAGCGGGGGCCCAAGAGACCCAGTACTTC.

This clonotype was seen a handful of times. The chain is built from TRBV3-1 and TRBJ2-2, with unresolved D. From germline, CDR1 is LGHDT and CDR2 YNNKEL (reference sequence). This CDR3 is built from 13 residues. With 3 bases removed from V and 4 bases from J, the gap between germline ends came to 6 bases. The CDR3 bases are TGTGCCAGCAGCCACGGACCCACCGGGGAGCTGTTTTTT. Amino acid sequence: CASSHGPTGELFF. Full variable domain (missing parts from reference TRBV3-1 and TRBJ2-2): DTAVSQTPKYLVTQMGNDKSIKCEQNLGHDTMYWYKQDSKKFLKIMFSYNNKELIINETVPNRFSPKSPDKAHLNLHINSLELGDSAVYFCASSHGPTGELFFGEGSRLTVL.

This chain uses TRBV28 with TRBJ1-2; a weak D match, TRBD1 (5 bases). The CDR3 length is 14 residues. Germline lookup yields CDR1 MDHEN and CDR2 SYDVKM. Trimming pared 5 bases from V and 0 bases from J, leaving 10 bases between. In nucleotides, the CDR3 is TGTGCCAGCAGTCTATTGACAGCTAACTATGGCTACACCTTC. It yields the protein CASSLLTANYGYTF.

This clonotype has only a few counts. The chain's CDR3 is CASTPPGRLSTDTQYF. The CDR3 DNA reads as TGTGCCAGCACCCCACCGGGACGCCTTAGCACAGATACGCAGTATTTT. The chain recombines TRBV21-1 with TRBJ2-3; TRBD1, the table's D call, was not compared with the DNA. TRBV21-1 is a known pseudogene. The CDR3 consists of 16 residues.

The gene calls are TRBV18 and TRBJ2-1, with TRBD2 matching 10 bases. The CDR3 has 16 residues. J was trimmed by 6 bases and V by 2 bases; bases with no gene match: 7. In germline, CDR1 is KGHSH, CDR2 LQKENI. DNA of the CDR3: TGTGCCAGCTCACCAGGCCTAGCGGGAGCGGTCAATGAGCAGTTCTTC. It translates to CASSPGLAGAVNEQFF. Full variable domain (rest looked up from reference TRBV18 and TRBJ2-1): NAGVMQNPRHLVRRRGQEARLRCSPMKGHSHVYWYRQLPEEGLKFMVYLQKENIIDESGMPKERFSAEFPKEGPSILRIQQVVRGDSAAYFCASSPGLAGAVNEQFFGPGTRLTVL.

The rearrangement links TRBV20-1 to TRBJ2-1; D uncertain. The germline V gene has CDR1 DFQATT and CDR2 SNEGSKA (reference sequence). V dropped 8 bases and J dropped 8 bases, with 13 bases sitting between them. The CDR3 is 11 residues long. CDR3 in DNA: TGCAGTACCAATGGCTTGGATGAGCAGTTCTTC. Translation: CSTNGLDEQFF.

CDR3 nucleotides: TGTGCCAGCAGTTACTCCATTTTGCAGGGCTTAGCCAAAAACATTCAGTACTTC. Encoded protein: CASSYSILQGLAKNIQYF. V is TRBV6-2 or TRBV6-3 and J is TRBJ2-4; perhaps TRBD1 as D (5 bases). This CDR3 region has 18 residues. Germline CDR1 is MNHEY and CDR2 is SVGEGT. With 0 bases removed from V and 0 bases from J, the gap between germline ends came to 15 bases.

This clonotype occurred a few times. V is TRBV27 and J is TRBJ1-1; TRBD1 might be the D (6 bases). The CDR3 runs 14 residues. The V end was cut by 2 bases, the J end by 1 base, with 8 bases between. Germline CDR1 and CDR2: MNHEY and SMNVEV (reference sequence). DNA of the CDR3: TGTGCCAGCAGTTTAAGGACAGCGAACACTGAAGCTTTCTTT. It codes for CASSLRTANTEAFF.

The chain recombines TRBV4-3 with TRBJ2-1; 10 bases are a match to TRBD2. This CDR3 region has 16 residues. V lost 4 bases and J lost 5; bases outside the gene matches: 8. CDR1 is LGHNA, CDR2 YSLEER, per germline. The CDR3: CASSPQREGAHNEQFF. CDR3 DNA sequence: TGCGCCAGCAGCCCTCAGCGGGAGGGCGCCCACAATGAGCAGTTCTTC.

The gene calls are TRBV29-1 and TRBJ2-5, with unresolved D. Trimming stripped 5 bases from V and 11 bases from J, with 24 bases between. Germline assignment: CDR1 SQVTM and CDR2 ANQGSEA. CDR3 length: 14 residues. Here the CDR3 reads CSVYTGPSSNEQYF. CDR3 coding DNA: TGCAGCGTTTACACCGGTCCGAGTTCCAATGAGCAGTACTTC.

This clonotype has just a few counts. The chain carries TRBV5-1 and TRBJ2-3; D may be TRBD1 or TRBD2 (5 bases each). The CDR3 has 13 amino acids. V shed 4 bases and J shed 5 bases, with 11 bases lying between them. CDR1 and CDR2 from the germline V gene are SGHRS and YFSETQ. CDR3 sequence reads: CASSPRGLDTQYF. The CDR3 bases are TGCGCCAGCAGCCCGAGGGGCCTAGATACGCAGTATTTT.

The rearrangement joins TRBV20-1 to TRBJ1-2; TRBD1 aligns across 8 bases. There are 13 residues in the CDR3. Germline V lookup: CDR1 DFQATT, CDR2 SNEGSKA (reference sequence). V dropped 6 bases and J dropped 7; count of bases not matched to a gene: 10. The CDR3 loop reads CSAPSDRGFGYTF. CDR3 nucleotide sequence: TGCAGTGCGCCGAGCGACAGGGGATTTGGCTACACCTTC.

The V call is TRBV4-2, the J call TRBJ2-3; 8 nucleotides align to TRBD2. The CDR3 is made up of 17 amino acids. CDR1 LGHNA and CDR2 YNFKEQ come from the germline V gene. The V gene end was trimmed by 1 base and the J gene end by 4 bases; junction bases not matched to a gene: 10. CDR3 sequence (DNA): TGTGCCAGCAGCCAAGTTGCGAGCGGGAGAGGGGCAGATACGCAGTATTTT. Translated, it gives CASSQVASGRGADTQYF.

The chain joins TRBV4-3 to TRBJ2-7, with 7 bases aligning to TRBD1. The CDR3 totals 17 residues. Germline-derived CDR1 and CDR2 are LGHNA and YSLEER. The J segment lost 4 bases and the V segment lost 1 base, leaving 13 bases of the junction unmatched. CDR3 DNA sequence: TGCGCCAGCAGCCAAGCAGAGGGGACAGACCCTGCTTACGAGCAGTACTTC. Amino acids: CASSQAEGTDPAYEQYF.

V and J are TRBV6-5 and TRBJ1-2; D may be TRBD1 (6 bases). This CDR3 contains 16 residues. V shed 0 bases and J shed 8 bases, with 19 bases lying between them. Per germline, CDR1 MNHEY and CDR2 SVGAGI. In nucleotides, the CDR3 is TGTGCCAGCAGTTACTCATTGCGTGTAGGGGGGGAAGGCTACACCTTC. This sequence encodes CASSYSLRVGGEGYTF.